This paragraph reports one TCR beta chain. The antigen remains unidentified. PCR amplification relied on 60 Vbeta primers (plus 13 Jbeta primers). In the source study's methods: Unique TCR beta chains totaled roughly 81 million in a later count, with roughly 11 million of them shared. TCRdb keeps only in-frame clones here, not all; method: immunoSEQ multiplex PCR. Clone size and the V and J calls come from that table; the DNA yielded D and trimming. The top ten hold almost 8% of the sample, which has some 250,000 clones, about 80% seen once. With 4 bases removed from V and 4 bases from J, the gap between germline ends came to 14 bases. CDR3 length: 14 amino acids. The germline CDR1 and CDR2 sequences are SGHRS and YFSETQ. The record originates from a study of cytomegalovirus exposure and HLA in healthy donors. General study results and limits: Earlier analysis found most TCR beta V segments productive about 90% or about 30% of the time.

The TCR comes from a woman aged 55-69 years in good health and CMV-seropositive. The sequencing sample was made of PBMCs. The J gene is TRBJ1-1, the V gene TRBV5-1, with a possible D match to TRBD1 (5 bases). The CDR3 bases are TGCGCCAGCAGCCCGGCGGGGGGGAGCACTGAAGCTTTCTTT. It specifies CASSPAGGSTEAFF.